This T cell receptor (beta chain) emerged from a study of blood T cells in healthy people across ages. Per the germline V gene, CDR1 is WNHNN and CDR2 is SYGVQD (reference sequence). The ends lost 3 bases at V and 3 bases at J; junction bases unmatched: 3. The CDR3 is 15 amino acids. This clonotype appeared a few times. Antigen unknown. Each sample gave at least 6.5 million isolated PBMCs. Regarding the study as a whole: Researchers report that TCR beta diversity correlated strongly with naive T cell percentage. Diversity estimated from one million T cells was considered an underestimate.

It was with a sample-barcoded 5' primer and a J-beta primer mix that a second PCR of roughly 6 to 11 cycles was run. Each cDNA molecule received a tag from a template-switch adaptor that had 12 random nucleotides. From the 5' RACE reads, TCRdb called clonotypes with MiXCR, one entry per CDR3 protein. The data contain about 780,000 distinct CDR3 sequences, 46% of them singletons. Sequencing used blood. The receptor was isolated from a man older than 75 in good health. J is TRBJ2-3 and V is TRBV10-1; 10 nucleotides align to TRBD2. The CDR3 nucleotides are TGCGCCAGCAGTGAAGCTAGCGGGAGAACAGATACGCAGTATTTT. It specifies CASSEASGRTDTQYF.